This entry describes one T cell receptor beta chain. Its antigen is as yet unknown. This specimen belongs to a study of shared clonotypes between healthy human individuals. V lost 11 bases and J 7 bases, leaving 15 bases between the germline ends. Germline V gives CDR1 SEHNR, CDR2 FQNEAQ (reference sequence). The CDR3 has 12 residues. Overall study findings and caveats: Clonotypes that were shared across a handful of donors made up 4.5% to 5% of naive CD4 clonotypes. When compared with the clonotypes that were shared by all four sorted-subset donors, the non-shared clonotypes turned out to have lower generation probabilities. At large depth, rarefaction still showed sorted-subset sequencing to be incomplete.

The data were produced by immunoSEQ multiplex PCR, yet TCRdb's version contains in-frame clones alone and is incomplete. The table records around 370,000 clones, about 96% of them present only once. The specimen sequenced was memory CD8+ T cells sorted from blood. The sample's subset: CD45RO+ cells pooled with CCR7-negative TemRA cells. The receptor's source is a man aged 30-40 years in good health. The genes are TRBV7-9 and TRBJ2-1, with a weak D call TRBD2 (5 bases). The CDR3, as DNA: TGTGCCGGTCGCATGGAGGAGAATGAGCAGTTCTTC. Protein product: CAGRMEENEQFF.